This T cell receptor (beta chain) was documented in a study of human T cells and chemical hapten exposure. In the study overall: Skin on the upper inner arm, roughly 2 cm by roughly 2 cm in size, was sensitized with 2% DPC.

The CDR3 has 15 residues. The V and J ends lost 8 bases and 2 bases respectively, with 14 bases between them. The V gene's germline CDR1 is SGHKS and CDR2 YYEKEE (reference sequence). Time point denoted: patch test 2, 6 weeks after DPC sensitization. Sample treatment: therapeutic diphenylcyclopropenone sensitization with weekly scalp DPC. In the authors' methods: The number of TCRs in each sample had a median of approximately 90,000 and spanned roughly 23,224 to 750,000. TCRdb processed the RACE reads anew with MiXCR; each CDR3 protein has one entry. TCRdb assigned the V and J calls; the authors' analysis was not used. Here the sample spans around 82,000 distinct CDR3 sequences, 6.5% to 8% being singletons. This clonotype was seen repeatedly, ten times or more.

Sequenced here: whole blood, sampled in connection with sensitization to the hapten diphenylcyclopropenone (DPC). The TCR originated in a woman under 40 with alopecia areata. Some clones in this sample may be carry-over from other donors' samples. The V call is TRBV5-5, the J call TRBJ2-6; D ambiguous. CDR3: CASLPRVPGANVLTF. The CDR3 nucleotides read TGTGCCAGTCTACCAAGGGTCCCTGGGGCCAACGTCCTGACTTTC.